Following are 19 T cell receptor beta chains from one sample sequenced in a study of T-cell reconstitution after alpha-beta-depleted transplantation in children. Preparation of the TCRbeta library used unique molecular identifiers. TCRdb reprocessed the PCR reads with MiXCR, giving one entry per CDR3 protein. The profile shows 150,000 to 200,000 distinct CDR3 sequences, 6% to 7% of them singletons. The sample here was PBMCs from the stem cell graft donor, taken from the stem cell graft. These receptors originate from a human donor who donated a stem cell graft to a child with Wiskott-Aldrich syndrome.

The sample holds many counts of this clonotype. This rearrangement joins TRBV24-1 to TRBJ2-3, with unresolved D. The CDR3 has 17 amino acids. Germline V lookup: CDR1 KGHDR, CDR2 SFDVKD. Trimming took off 3 bases at V and 3 bases at J, with 18 bases between the two ends. The CDR3 loop reads CATSDPDFAGRTDTQYF. Written as DNA, the CDR3 is TGTGCCACCAGTGATCCCGACTTTGCCGGGCGAACAGATACGCAGTATTTT.

This clonotype was observed many times. This chain links TRBV24-1 with TRBJ2-3; D is ambiguous. Trimming pared 4 bases from V and 2 bases from J, leaving 9 bases between. Germline CDR1 reads KGHDR; CDR2 reads SFDVKD. The CDR3 loop spans 14 amino acids. The chain's CDR3 is CATSDRRLTDTQYF. For the CDR3, the DNA is TGTGCCACCAGTGACCGACGCCTCACAGATACGCAGTATTTT.

This clonotype was counted ten times or more. The chain couples TRBV7-2 to TRBJ2-1; TRBD1 matches at 8 bases. There are 16 residues in the CDR3. V trimming: 6 bases; J trimming: 4 bases; junction bases outside the gene matches: 11. Per germline, CDR1 SGHTA and CDR2 FQGNSA. The chain's CDR3 is CASRTNAGGSYNEQFF. The DNA of the CDR3 is TGTGCCAGCAGAACGAATGCAGGGGGCTCATACAATGAGCAGTTCTTC.

This clonotype has just a few counts. CDR3 sequence: CASSTRTGGNYGYTF. In DNA form, the CDR3 reads TGTGCCAGCAGCACCCGGACAGGGGGAAACTATGGCTACACCTTC. The genes are TRBV3-1 and TRBJ1-2, with 10 bases that match TRBD1. CDR3 length: 15 residues. Germline CDR1 reads LGHDT; CDR2 reads YNNKEL (reference sequence). With V trimmed by 5 bases and J by 2 bases, 5 bases remained unmatched.

This clonotype showed up many times. J is TRBJ2-2 and V is TRBV20-1; D perhaps matches TRBD2 (6 bases). The germline CDR1 and CDR2 sequences are DFQATT and SNEGSKA (reference sequence). V lost 5 bases and J 4 bases, leaving 11 bases between the germline ends. This CDR3 has 13 amino acids. In DNA, the CDR3 is TGCAGTGCTCCGACTAGTCGCACCGGGGAGCTGTTTTTT. Residues: CSAPTSRTGELFF.

The sample holds many counts of this clonotype. In DNA, the CDR3 is TGTGCCAGCAGTTTCCGGGGTGCTGAAGCTTTCTTT. As protein: CASSFRGAEAFF. The V gene is TRBV12-3 or TRBV12-4, the J gene TRBJ1-1; D is ambiguous. Deletions cut 3 bases from V and 6 bases from J, with 8 bases between. The CDR3 runs to 12 residues.

This clonotype was picked up many times. The chain combines TRBV5-1 with TRBJ1-1; 8 bases align to TRBD1. The germline V gene encodes CDR1 SGHRS and CDR2 YFSETQ. There are 15 residues in the CDR3. The junction had 5 bases not matched to a gene; V was cut back by 3 bases and J by 1 base. Here the CDR3 reads CASSYDRGPNTEAFF. CDR3 DNA: TGCGCCAGCAGCTACGACAGGGGCCCGAACACTGAAGCTTTCTTT.

In this sample, this clonotype turned up many times. The rearrangement joins TRBV27 to TRBJ2-7; 8 nucleotides agree with TRBD1. Germline CDR1 MNHEY, CDR2 SMNVEV (reference sequence). V shed 6 bases and J 11 bases; nucleotides not matched to a gene: 9. The CDR3 has 12 amino acids. The CDR3 DNA follows: TGTGCCAGCAGGGAAAGGACAGGGATTGAGTACTTC. Encoded protein: CASRERTGIEYF.

This clonotype has a count of ten or more. The rearrangement joins TRBV7-2 to TRBJ2-2; D remains ambiguous. CDR1 SGHTA and CDR2 FQGNSA come from the germline V gene. The CDR3 totals 13 residues. The V end lost 5 bases, the J end lost 7 bases, and 11 bases lay between the germline ends. As DNA, the CDR3 is TGTGCCAGCAGCCCCCTGAGTGGCGGGGAGCTGTTTTTT. As protein: CASSPLSGGELFF.

This clonotype was recorded many times. The V gene is TRBV6-5, the J gene TRBJ2-7; a weak D match, TRBD2 (5 bases). There are 15 residues in the CDR3. Trimming stripped 0 bases from V and 2 bases from J, with 11 bases between. Germline-derived CDR1 and CDR2 are MNHEY and SVGAGI. The DNA of the CDR3 is TGTGCCAGCAGTTACTCGTTCCTAGCCACCTACGAGCAGTACTTC. This encodes CASSYSFLATYEQYF.

This clonotype has a count of ten or more. This sequence joins TRBV12-3 or TRBV12-4 and TRBJ1-5, with unresolved D. The CDR3 consists of 15 residues. V dropped 2 bases and J dropped 0 bases, with 8 bases sitting between them. The CDR3 sequence is CASSLTINSNQPQHF. CDR3 sequence (DNA): TGTGCCAGCAGTTTAACAATTAATAGCAATCAGCCCCAGCATTTT.

This clonotype was observed at least ten times. The chain uses TRBV6-5 and TRBJ2-3, with a tentative D call TRBD2 (6 bases). The CDR3 is 16 residues long. Deletions cut 1 base from V and 1 base from J, with 12 bases between. Per germline, CDR1 MNHEY and CDR2 SVGAGI. CDR3 residues: CASSYLGRSGTDTQYF. CDR3 nucleotide sequence: TGTGCCAGCAGTTACTTGGGGAGGAGCGGCACAGATACGCAGTATTTT.

This clonotype was observed at least ten times. The chain joins TRBV7-2 to TRBJ2-3; D gene uncertain. The germline V and J ends were trimmed by 3 bases and 5 bases, with 6 bases remaining between them. The CDR3 has 12 residues. Germline V gene sequence: CDR1 SGHTA, CDR2 FQGNSA. The CDR3 DNA reads TGTGCCAGCAGCTTCCAGCTAGATACGCAGTATTTT. Residues: CASSFQLDTQYF.

This clonotype was counted at least ten times. The chain joins TRBV12-3 or TRBV12-4 to TRBJ1-4; D remains ambiguous. With 6 bases removed from V and 8 bases from J, the gap between germline ends came to 13 bases. The CDR3 runs 13 residues. CDR3 protein: CASRHAVGEKLFF. For the CDR3, the DNA is TGTGCCAGCAGGCATGCAGTTGGAGAAAAACTGTTTTTT.

The sample holds many counts of this clonotype. The genes are TRBV5-1 and TRBJ2-5; maybe TRBD1 (5 bases). Germline CDR1 reads SGHRS; CDR2 reads YFSETQ. V was trimmed by 7 bases and J by 2 bases, leaving 15 bases between them. CDR3 length equals 14 residues. CDR3 amino acids: CASQRRGTQETQYF. The CDR3 region has the DNA TGCGCCAGCCAACGTAGGGGCACTCAAGAGACCCAGTACTTC.

The table lists this clonotype with many counts. The rearrangement links TRBV10-1 to TRBJ1-1; D call uncertain. V gave up 6 bases and J gave up 0 bases, with 14 bases separating them. This CDR3 has 15 amino acids. Germline assignment: CDR1 WNHNN and CDR2 SYGVQD (reference sequence). The CDR3, as DNA: TGCGCCAGCAGCCCCACGAGGCCGATGAACACTGAAGCTTTCTTT. It translates to CASSPTRPMNTEAFF.

This chain uses TRBV2 with TRBJ1-4; 9 bases align to TRBD1. V gave up 3 bases and J gave up 7 bases; unmatched junction bases: 6. Germline-derived CDR1 and CDR2 are SNHLY and FYNNEI. This CDR3 is 15 amino acids long. Here the CDR3 reads CASSERDRGGEKLFF. CDR3 in DNA: TGTGCCAGCAGTGAGAGAGACAGGGGGGGTGAAAAACTGTTTTTT.

The chain uses TRBV2 and TRBJ2-2; 10 nucleotides line up with TRBD1. This CDR3 has 17 amino acids. Germline CDR1 reads SNHLY; CDR2 reads FYNNEI. With 4 bases clipped from V and 4 bases from J, the junction kept 9 bases outside the gene matches. The CDR3 sequence is CASSGVRGQGSTGELFF. The CDR3 DNA reads as TGTGCCAGCAGTGGGGTCCGGGGACAGGGGTCCACCGGGGAGCTGTTTTTT.

This clonotype was seen only a few times. The V gene is TRBV7-9, the J gene TRBJ1-5; D gene ambiguous. Germline V gene sequence: CDR1 SEHNR, CDR2 FQNEAQ (reference sequence). The CDR3 consists of 14 residues. Trimming stripped 3 bases from V and 3 bases from J, with 9 bases between. CDR3 residues: CASSFSGTNQPQHF. In DNA form, the CDR3 reads TGTGCCAGCAGCTTCTCAGGAACCAATCAGCCCCAGCATTTT.